Below, 20 T cell receptor beta chains from the same sample are listed, as sequenced in a study of blood T cell repertoires in COVID-19. Sequencing was performed with immunoSEQ multiplex PCR; in TCRdb, only in-frame clones are kept and a portion is missing. The sample lists tens of thousands of clones, 85% occurring once. Material: peripheral blood. The receptors originated from a man at least 80 years old with acute or convalescent COVID-19.

The chain couples TRBV6-4 to TRBJ1-6, with TRBD1 matching 8 bases. The CDR3 runs to 14 residues. In germline, CDR1 is MRHNA, CDR2 SNTAGT. Germline trimming cut 5 bases from V and 6 bases from J; bases unmatched to any gene: 3. This CDR3 reads CASSPDRANSPLHF. Written as DNA, the CDR3 is TGTGCCAGCAGTCCGGACAGGGCTAATTCACCCCTCCACTTT.

This rearrangement joins TRBV5-1 to TRBJ1-2; no clear D. Per germline, CDR1 SGHRS and CDR2 YFSETQ. The CDR3 is made up of 13 amino acids. Trimming stripped 3 bases from V and 0 bases from J, with 6 bases between. DNA of the CDR3: TGCGCCAGCAGCTATACTACTAACTATGGCTACACCTTC. It codes for CASSYTTNYGYTF.

The V call is TRBV3-1 (or the pseudogene TRBV3-2), the J call TRBJ1-2; no clear D gene. There are 14 residues in the CDR3. V lost 1 base and J lost 4, with 10 bases in between. Germline V CDR1 and CDR2: LGHDT, YNNKEL (reference sequence). The CDR3 region is CASSQGALSYGYTF. The CDR3 DNA reads as TGTGCCAGCAGCCAAGGTGCCCTTAGCTATGGCTACACCTTC.

This chain joins TRBV6-5 and TRBJ1-1; D gene unclear. With 4 bases removed from V and 1 base from J, the gap between germline ends came to 10 bases. CDR1 and CDR2 from the germline V gene are MNHEY and SVGAGI. This CDR3 spans 14 amino acids. The CDR3 DNA is TGTGCCAGCAGTTCCATTATAGAGAACACTGAAGCTTTCTTT. Protein sequence: CASSSIIENTEAFF.

The chain employs TRBV2 and TRBJ2-7; TRBD1 matches at 10 bases. V trimming: 4 bases; J trimming: 5 bases; junction bases outside the gene matches: 5. Germline CDR1 and CDR2: SNHLY and FYNNEI. The CDR3 is made up of 14 amino acids. CDR3: CASSGRDRGHEQYF. CDR3 nucleotides: TGTGCCAGCAGTGGACGGGACAGGGGCCACGAGCAGTACTTC.

In DNA form, the CDR3 reads TGTGCCAGCAGCCCGGTTGACAGGGGGCAAAACGAGCAGTACTTC. Translating it yields CASSPVDRGQNEQYF. The J gene is TRBJ2-7, the V gene TRBV4-2, with 10 bases identical to TRBD1. The V gene's germline CDR1 is LGHNA and CDR2 YNFKEQ. The J segment lost 5 bases and the V segment lost 4 bases, leaving 8 bases of the junction unmatched. This CDR3 is 15 amino acids long.

The chain joins TRBV30 to TRBJ2-4; D gene unclear. The CDR3 sequence is 14 residues long. In germline, CDR1 is GTSNPN, CDR2 SVGIG (reference sequence). V was trimmed by 3 bases and J by 4 bases, leaving 13 bases between them. The CDR3: CAWRAGPGKNIQYF. CDR3 DNA: TGTGCCTGGAGGGCAGGCCCCGGAAAAAACATTCAGTACTTC.

The chain recombines TRBV27 with TRBJ2-3, with a tentative D call TRBD2 (6 bases). This CDR3 has 14 amino acids. V lost 6 bases and J 5 bases, leaving 15 bases between the germline ends. The germline CDR1 and CDR2 sequences are MNHEY and SMNVEV (reference sequence). The CDR3 sequence: CASSRLDHRDTQYF. The DNA for the CDR3 is TGTGCCAGCAGCAGACTAGACCACCGAGATACGCAGTATTTT.

V and J are TRBV4-3 and TRBJ2-5, with a tentative D call TRBD1 (6 bases). Trimming shortened V by 3 bases and J by 5 bases, and 10 bases separated the two germline ends. CDR1 is LGHNA and CDR2 is YSLEER in the germline V gene. The CDR3 spans 13 residues. The CDR3 sequence is CASSQRQAETQYF. The CDR3 nucleotides read TGCGCCAGCAGCCAGAGACAGGCGGAGACCCAGTACTTC.

This rearrangement joins TRBV18 to TRBJ2-1, with TRBD2 identical over 7 bases. J gave up 1 base and V 3 bases, and 3 bases lay outside the gene matches. The CDR3 sequence is 15 residues long. Germline V gives CDR1 KGHSH, CDR2 LQKENI. This CDR3 is CASSPGGGSYNEQFF. The DNA for the CDR3 is TGTGCCAGCTCACCCGGCGGGGGATCCTACAATGAGCAGTTCTTC.

The CDR3 DNA follows: TGTGCCAGCAGCTTTGGGAGATCGAAGTACCAAGAGACCCAGTACTTC. Translation gives CASSFGRSKYQETQYF. The J gene is TRBJ2-5, the V gene TRBV11-3; TRBD2 might be the D (5 bases). Between the trimmed V and J ends, which lost 3 bases and 0 bases, there was a span of 14 bases. Per the germline V gene, CDR1 is SGHNT and CDR2 is YENEEA. The CDR3 contains 16 residues.

The V and J genes are TRBV9 and TRBJ1-3; D not certain. V was shortened by 4 bases and J by 0 bases, with 14 bases between the two germline ends. This CDR3 is 16 amino acids long. Per the germline V gene, CDR1 is SGDLS and CDR2 is YYNGEE. CDR3 bases: TGTGCCAGCAGCCTATTGAGCGATTCCTCTGGAAACACCATATATTTT. It specifies CASSLLSDSSGNTIYF.

This sequence joins TRBV19 and TRBJ1-4; possibly TRBD1 for D (5 bases). Germline V gives CDR1 LNHDA, CDR2 SQIVND (reference sequence). Trimming removed 10 bases at V and 0 bases at J, with 15 bases between. This CDR3 comprises 15 residues. The CDR3 sequence is CATRDRASTNEKLFF. Here the CDR3 DNA reads TGTGCCACCAGGGATCGGGCCTCAACTAATGAAAAACTGTTTTTT.

The chain is built from TRBV11-3 and TRBJ1-2; D may be TRBD1 (5 bases). The ends were cut back, 0 bases at V and 8 bases at J, with 19 bases in the middle. The length of the CDR3 is 16 residues. Looked up from germline, CDR1 is SGHNT and CDR2 is YENEEA. CDR3 nucleotides: TGTGCCAGCAGCTTAGAGGGACGCGAGGGGACTTGGGGCTACACCTTC. Its translation: CASSLEGREGTWGYTF.

Only one count was recorded for this clone. The rearrangement joins TRBV30 to TRBJ1-3, with D perhaps matching TRBD1 (5 bases). The CDR3 has 14 residues. Germline CDR1 and CDR2: GTSNPN and SVGIG (reference sequence). The V and J ends lost 2 bases and 3 bases respectively, with 11 bases between them. This chain's CDR3 is CAWSKGQGGNTIYF. CDR3 sequence (DNA): TGTGCCTGGAGTAAAGGGCAGGGTGGAAACACCATATATTTT.

The count of this clone is one. The V and J genes are TRBV5-1 and TRBJ1-2, with 8 bases identical to TRBD1. CDR1 is SGHRS and CDR2 is YFSETQ in the germline V gene. V gave up 6 bases and J gave up 0 bases; unmatched junction bases: 7. CDR3 size: 15 residues. The CDR3 protein is CASNIGQGPNYGYTF. DNA of the CDR3: TGCGCCAGCAACATCGGACAGGGCCCTAACTATGGCTACACCTTC.

CDR3 region: CASSSTGDSNQPQHF. The CDR3 DNA reads as TGTGCCAGCAGCTCGACAGGGGATAGCAATCAGCCCCAGCATTTT. The chain is built from TRBV5-8 and TRBJ1-5; 8 bases map to TRBD1. CDR3 size: 15 residues. Germline values: CDR1 SGHTS, CDR2 YDEGEE. The ends lost 3 bases at V and 0 bases at J; junction bases unmatched: 2.

The V call is TRBV29-1, the J call TRBJ1-4; 7 bases match TRBD1. The germline CDR1 and CDR2 sequences are SQVTM and ANQGSEA. The CDR3 is 14 amino acids. Germline trimming cut 7 bases from V and 8 bases from J; bases unmatched to any gene: 13. The CDR3 nucleotides are TGCAGCGCCCTGACGGACAGGAGGAAGGAAAAACTGTTTTTT. This gives the protein CSALTDRRKEKLFF.

There are a few counts of this clone. J is TRBJ1-5 and V is TRBV7-2; 8 positions match TRBD1. The junction had 1 base not matched to a gene; V was cut back by 5 bases and J by 4 bases. CDR1 is SGHTA, CDR2 FQGNSA, per germline. The CDR3 totals 13 residues. The DNA for the CDR3 is TGTGCCAGCAGCAGACAGGGGAATCAGCCCCAGCATTTT. This gives the protein CASSRQGNQPQHF.

The gene calls are TRBV5-5 and TRBJ2-1, with D tentatively TRBD2 (5 bases). The CDR3 covers 14 residues. V was clipped by 3 bases and J by 2 bases, with 9 bases between them. Per the germline V gene, CDR1 is SGHKS and CDR2 is YYEKEE (reference sequence). CDR3 nucleotide sequence: TGTGCCAGCAGCTCAGGACTCACCTACAATGAGCAGTTCTTC. Translated: CASSSGLTYNEQFF.